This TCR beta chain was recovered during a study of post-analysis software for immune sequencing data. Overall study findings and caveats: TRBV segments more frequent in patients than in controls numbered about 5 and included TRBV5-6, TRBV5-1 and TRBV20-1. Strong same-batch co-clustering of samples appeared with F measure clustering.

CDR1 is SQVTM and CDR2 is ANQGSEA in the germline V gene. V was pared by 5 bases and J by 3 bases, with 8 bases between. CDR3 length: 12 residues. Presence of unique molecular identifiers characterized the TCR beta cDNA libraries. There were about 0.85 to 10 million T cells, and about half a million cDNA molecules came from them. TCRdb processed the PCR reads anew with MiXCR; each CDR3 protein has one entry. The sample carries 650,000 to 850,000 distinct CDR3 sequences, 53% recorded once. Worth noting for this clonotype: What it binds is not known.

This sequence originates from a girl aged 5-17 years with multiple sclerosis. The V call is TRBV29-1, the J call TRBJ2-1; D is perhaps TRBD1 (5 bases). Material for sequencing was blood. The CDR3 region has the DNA TGCAGCGTTCGCAGGGACTACAATGAGCAGTTCTTC. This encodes CSVRRDYNEQFF.